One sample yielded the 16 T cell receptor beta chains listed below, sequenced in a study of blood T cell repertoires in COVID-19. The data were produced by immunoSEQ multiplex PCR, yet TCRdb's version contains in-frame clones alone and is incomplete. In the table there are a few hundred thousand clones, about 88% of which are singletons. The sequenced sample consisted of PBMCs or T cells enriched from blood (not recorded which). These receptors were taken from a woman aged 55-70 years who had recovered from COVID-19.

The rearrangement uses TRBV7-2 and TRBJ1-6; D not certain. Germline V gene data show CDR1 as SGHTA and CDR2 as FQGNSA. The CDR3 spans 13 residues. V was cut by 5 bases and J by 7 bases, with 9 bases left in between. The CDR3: CASSRTTNSPLHF. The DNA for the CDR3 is TGTGCCAGCAGCCGAACTACGAATTCACCCCTCCACTTT.

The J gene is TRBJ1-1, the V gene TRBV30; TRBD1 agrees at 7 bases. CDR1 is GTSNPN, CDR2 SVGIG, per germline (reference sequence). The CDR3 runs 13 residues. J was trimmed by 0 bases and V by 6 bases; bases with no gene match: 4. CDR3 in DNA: TGTGCCTGCAGACAGGGTCTGAACACTGAAGCTTTCTTT. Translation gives CACRQGLNTEAFF.

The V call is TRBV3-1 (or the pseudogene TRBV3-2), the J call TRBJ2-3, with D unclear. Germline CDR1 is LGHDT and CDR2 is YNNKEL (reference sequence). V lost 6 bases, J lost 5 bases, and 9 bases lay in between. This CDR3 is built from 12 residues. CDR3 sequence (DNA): TGTGCCAGCAGTCTTCTATTAGATACGCAGTATTTT. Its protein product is CASSLLLDTQYF.

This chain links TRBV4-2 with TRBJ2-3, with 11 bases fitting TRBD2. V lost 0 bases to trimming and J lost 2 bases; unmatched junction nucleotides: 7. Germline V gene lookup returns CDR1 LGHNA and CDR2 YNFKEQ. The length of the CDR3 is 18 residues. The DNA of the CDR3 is TGTGCCAGCAGCCAAGATCCGGCTAGCGGGGGGACCACAGATACGCAGTATTTT. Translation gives CASSQDPASGGTTDTQYF.

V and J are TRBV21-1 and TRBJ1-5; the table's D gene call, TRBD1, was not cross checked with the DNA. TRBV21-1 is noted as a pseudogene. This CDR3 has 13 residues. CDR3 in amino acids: CASGQGLGQPQHF. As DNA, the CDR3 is TGTGCCAGCGGACAGGGATTAGGGCAGCCCCAGCATTTT.

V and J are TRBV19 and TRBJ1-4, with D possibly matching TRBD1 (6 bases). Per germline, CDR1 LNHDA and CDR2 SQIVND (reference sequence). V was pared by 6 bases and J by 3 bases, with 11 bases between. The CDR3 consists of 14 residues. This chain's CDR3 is CASSRQVSNEKLFF. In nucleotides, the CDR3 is TGTGCCAGTAGCAGACAGGTGTCTAATGAAAAACTGTTTTTT. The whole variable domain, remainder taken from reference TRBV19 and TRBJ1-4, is DGGITQSPKYLFRKEGQNVTLSCEQNLNHDAMYWYRQDPGQGLRLIYYSQIVNDFQKGDIAEGYSVSREKKESFPLTVTSAQKNPTAFYLCASSRQVSNEKLFFGSGTQLSVL.

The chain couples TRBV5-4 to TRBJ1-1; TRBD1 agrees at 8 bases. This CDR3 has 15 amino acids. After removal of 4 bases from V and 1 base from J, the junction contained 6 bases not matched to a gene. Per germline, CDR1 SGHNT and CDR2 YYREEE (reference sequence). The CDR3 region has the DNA TGTGCCAGCAGCCTTGGGACAGGACAGAACACTGAAGCTTTCTTT. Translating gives CASSLGTGQNTEAFF.

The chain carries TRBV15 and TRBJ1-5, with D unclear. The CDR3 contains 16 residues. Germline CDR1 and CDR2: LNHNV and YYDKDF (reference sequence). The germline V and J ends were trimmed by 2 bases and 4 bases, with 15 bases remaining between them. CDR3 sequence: CATSRRLLEANQPQHF. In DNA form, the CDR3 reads TGTGCCACCAGCAGACGCTTATTAGAGGCGAATCAGCCCCAGCATTTT.

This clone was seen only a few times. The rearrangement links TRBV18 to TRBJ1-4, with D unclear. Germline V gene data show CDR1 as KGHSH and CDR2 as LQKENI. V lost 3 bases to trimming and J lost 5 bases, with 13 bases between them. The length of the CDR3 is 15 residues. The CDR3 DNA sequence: TGTGCCAGCTCACCTCAATGGGCCGAGAATGAAAAACTGTTTTTT. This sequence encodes CASSPQWAENEKLFF. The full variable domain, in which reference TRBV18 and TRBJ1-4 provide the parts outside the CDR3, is NAGVMQNPRHLVRRRGQEARLRCSPMKGHSHVYWYRQLPEEGLKFMVYLQKENIIDESGMPKERFSAEFPKEGPSILRIQQVVRGDSAAYFCASSPQWAENEKLFFGSGTQLSVL.

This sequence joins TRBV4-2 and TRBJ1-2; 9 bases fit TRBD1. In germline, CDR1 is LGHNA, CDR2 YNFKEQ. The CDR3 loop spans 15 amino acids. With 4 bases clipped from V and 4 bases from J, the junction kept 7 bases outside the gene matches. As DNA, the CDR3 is TGTGCCAGCAGCCTTTGGACAGGGGACAGCTATGGCTACACCTTC. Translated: CASSLWTGDSYGYTF.

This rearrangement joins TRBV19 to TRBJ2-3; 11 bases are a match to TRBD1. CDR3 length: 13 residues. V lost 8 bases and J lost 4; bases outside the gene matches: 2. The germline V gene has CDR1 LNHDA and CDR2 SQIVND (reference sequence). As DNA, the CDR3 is TGTGCCAGTCCGGACAGGGGGCCAGATACGCAGTATTTT. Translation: CASPDRGPDTQYF.

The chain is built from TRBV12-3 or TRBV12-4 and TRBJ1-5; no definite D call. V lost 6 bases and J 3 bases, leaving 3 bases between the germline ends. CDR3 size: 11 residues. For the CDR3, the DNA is TGTGCCAGCAGCTACAATCAGCCCCAGCATTTT. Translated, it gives CASSYNQPQHF.

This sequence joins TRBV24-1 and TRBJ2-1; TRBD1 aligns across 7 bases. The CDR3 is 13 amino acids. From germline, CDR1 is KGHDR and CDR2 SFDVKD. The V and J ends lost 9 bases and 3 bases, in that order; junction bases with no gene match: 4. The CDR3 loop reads CATGDSRYNEQFF. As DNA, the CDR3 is TGTGCCACCGGGGACAGCCGCTACAATGAGCAGTTCTTC.

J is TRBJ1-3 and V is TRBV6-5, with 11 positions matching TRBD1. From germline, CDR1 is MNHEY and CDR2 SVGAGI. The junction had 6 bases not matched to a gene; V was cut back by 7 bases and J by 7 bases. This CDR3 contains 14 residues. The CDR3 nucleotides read TGTGCCAGCACCCCCGGGACAGGGGGGAACACCATATATTTT. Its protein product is CASTPGTGGNTIYF.

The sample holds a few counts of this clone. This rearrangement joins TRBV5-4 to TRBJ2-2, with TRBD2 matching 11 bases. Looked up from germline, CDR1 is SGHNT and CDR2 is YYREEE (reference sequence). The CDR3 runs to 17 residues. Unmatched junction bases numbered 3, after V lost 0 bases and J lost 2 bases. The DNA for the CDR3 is TGTGCCAGCAGCTTGGTACTAGCGGGGGTCAACACCGGGGAGCTGTTTTTT. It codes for CASSLVLAGVNTGELFF.

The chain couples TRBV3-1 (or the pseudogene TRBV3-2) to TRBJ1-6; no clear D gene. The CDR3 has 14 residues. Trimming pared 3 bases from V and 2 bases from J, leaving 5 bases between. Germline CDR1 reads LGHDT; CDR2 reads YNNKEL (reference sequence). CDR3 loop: CASSHSAYNSPLHF. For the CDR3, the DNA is TGTGCCAGCAGCCACTCAGCCTATAATTCACCCCTCCACTTT.